The 26 T cell receptor beta chains below were found in one sample sequenced in a study of blood T cell repertoires in COVID-19. TCRdb's copy holds only in-frame clones and misses some; the assay was immunoSEQ multiplex PCR. The sample shows hundreds of thousands of clones, 80% to 90% of them seen only once. The material sequenced was PBMCs or T cells enriched from blood (not recorded which). These receptors were collected from a young man who had recovered from COVID-19.

The chain employs TRBV11-2 and TRBJ1-6; no clear D. Germline values: CDR1 SGHAT, CDR2 FQNNGV. The CDR3 totals 15 residues. The V and J ends lost 5 bases and 0 bases respectively, with 8 bases between them. The DNA for the CDR3 is TGTGCCAGCAGCCGGGAAAGCTCCTATAATTCACCCCTCCACTTT. This encodes CASSRESSYNSPLHF.

The gene calls are TRBV4-1 and TRBJ2-1, with TRBD2 as a possible D gene (5 bases). This CDR3 is built from 14 residues. V was trimmed by 1 base and J by 2 bases, leaving 6 bases between them. The V gene's germline CDR1 is MGHRA and CDR2 YSYEKL. The chain's CDR3 is CASSQGETYNEQFF. In DNA form, the CDR3 reads TGCGCCAGCAGCCAAGGGGAGACCTACAATGAGCAGTTCTTC.

The chain couples TRBV25-1 to TRBJ2-7; 8 nucleotides match TRBD1. V lost 6 bases and J lost 0; bases outside the gene matches: 4. The germline V gene has CDR1 MGHDK and CDR2 SYGVNS. This CDR3 is built from 14 residues. CDR3 protein: CASRGTGNSYEQYF. In DNA, the CDR3 is TGTGCCAGCAGGGGGACAGGAAACTCCTACGAGCAGTACTTC.

The V gene is TRBV19, the J gene TRBJ1-1; 9 bases fit TRBD1. J was trimmed by 4 bases and V by 6 bases; bases with no gene match: 3. CDR1 is LNHDA, CDR2 SQIVND, per germline (reference sequence). The CDR3 length is 13 residues. This chain's CDR3 is CASSGQGTTEAFF. The CDR3 nucleotides are TGTGCCAGTAGCGGACAGGGGACCACTGAAGCTTTCTTT.

This clone occurred once. This chain uses TRBV27 with TRBJ2-6; D may be TRBD1 (5 bases). This CDR3 comprises 18 residues. Germline V gives CDR1 MNHEY, CDR2 SMNVEV (reference sequence). With 8 bases removed from V and 1 base from J, the gap between germline ends came to 21 bases. CDR3 residues: CASGMHRTTLSGANVLTF. CDR3 DNA sequence: TGTGCCAGCGGAATGCACCGGACAACCCTTTCTGGGGCCAACGTCCTGACTTTC. Drawing the rest from reference TRBV27 and TRBJ2-6, the complete variable domain is EAQVTQNPRYLITVTGKKLTVTCSQNMNHEYMSWYRQDPGLGLRQIYYSMNVEVTDKGDVPEGYKVSRKEKRNFPLILESPSPNQTSLYFCASGMHRTTLSGANVLTFGAGSRLTVL.

The CDR3 loop is CASRRRPDQPQHF. Written as DNA, the CDR3 is TGTGCCAGTAGACGCAGGCCCGATCAGCCCCAGCATTTT. The rearrangement joins TRBV19 to TRBJ1-5; D is unresolved. Germline lookup yields CDR1 LNHDA and CDR2 SQIVND (reference sequence). V was clipped by 6 bases and J by 5 bases, with 11 bases between them. The CDR3 runs to 13 residues.

V usage is TRBV7-8 and J usage is TRBJ1-1, with D possibly being TRBD1 (5 bases). The CDR3 extends over 15 amino acids. V was shortened by 0 bases and J by 4 bases, with 12 bases between the two germline ends. Germline V gene sequence: CDR1 SGHVS, CDR2 FQNEAQ. CDR3 bases: TGTGCCAGCAGCTTAGCGACGGGGGTGGGCACTGAAGCTTTCTTT. Encoded protein: CASSLATGVGTEAFF.

The chain has TRBV7-2 and TRBJ2-5; D is perhaps TRBD1 (5 bases). This CDR3 region has 15 residues. CDR1 and CDR2 from the germline V gene are SGHTA and FQGNSA. Trimming took off 5 bases at V and 5 bases at J, with 18 bases between the two ends. The CDR3 DNA follows: TGTGCCAGCAGCCTACCAGGGTCGTTCAGGGAGACCCAGTACTTC. Residues: CASSLPGSFRETQYF.

The chain combines TRBV6-5 with TRBJ1-5; no clear D gene. CDR3 length: 15 residues. V dropped 7 bases and J dropped 2 bases, with 15 bases sitting between them. Germline values: CDR1 MNHEY, CDR2 SVGAGI. In DNA, the CDR3 is TGTGCCAGCAACCAGCGCGATTTCGGCAATCAGCCCCAGCATTTT. It yields the protein CASNQRDFGNQPQHF.

The chain joins TRBV5-1 to TRBJ1-1; a possible D gene is TRBD1 (6 bases). Trimming left V 4 bases short and J 1 base short, with 11 bases between. This CDR3 spans 14 amino acids. Germline V gene lookup returns CDR1 SGHRS and CDR2 YFSETQ. The CDR3 reads CASSPGHSNTEAFF. The CDR3 nucleotides are TGCGCCAGCAGCCCGGGACACTCGAACACTGAAGCTTTCTTT.

V is TRBV25-1 and J is TRBJ2-5, with 7 bases fitting TRBD2. Germline V lookup: CDR1 MGHDK, CDR2 SYGVNS. The CDR3 spans 13 residues. With V trimmed by 5 bases and J by 5 bases, 5 bases remained unmatched. Here the CDR3 reads CASSWRGGETQYF. In DNA form, the CDR3 reads TGTGCCAGCAGTTGGCGGGGAGGGGAGACCCAGTACTTC. The variable domain in full, with the rest retrieved from reference TRBV25-1 and TRBJ2-5, is EADIYQTPRYLVIGTGKKITLECSQTMGHDKMYWYQQDPGMELHLIHYSYGVNSTEKGDLSSESTVSRIRTEHFPLTLESARPSHTSQYLCASSWRGGETQYFGPGTRLLVL.

The chain employs TRBV28 and TRBJ2-1; 12 bases line up with TRBD2. The CDR3 is 15 residues long. V was clipped by 5 bases and J by 7 bases; unmatched bases: 6. From germline, CDR1 is MDHEN and CDR2 SYDVKM. CDR3 loop: CASSPPSGRGNEQFF. DNA of the CDR3: TGTGCCAGCAGTCCACCTAGCGGGAGGGGGAATGAGCAGTTCTTC.

The V and J genes are TRBV5-8 and TRBJ1-5; 8 bases line up with TRBD1. The CDR3 runs to 17 residues. V dropped 4 bases and J dropped 1; count of bases not matched to a gene: 10. CDR1 and CDR2 (germline): SGHTS, YDEGEE. As DNA, the CDR3 is TGTGCCAGCAGCCCCTGGGGGACAGGACCCAGCAATCAGCCCCAGCATTTT. Amino acid sequence: CASSPWGTGPSNQPQHF.

This clone was seen once. The gene calls are TRBV3-1 (or the pseudogene TRBV3-2) and TRBJ2-3, with 14 bases identical to TRBD2. This CDR3 has 17 residues. V lost 1 base to trimming and J lost 4 bases; unmatched junction nucleotides: 4. Per the germline V gene, CDR1 is LGHDT and CDR2 is YNNKEL (reference sequence). In DNA form, the CDR3 reads TGTGCCAGCAGCCAAGTAGGACTAGCGGGAGGTGCAGATACGCAGTATTTT. Residues: CASSQVGLAGGADTQYF.

This sequence joins TRBV2 and TRBJ2-1, with 7 bases matching TRBD2. From germline, CDR1 is SNHLY and CDR2 FYNNEI. The CDR3 extends over 13 amino acids. V dropped 7 bases and J dropped 4; count of bases not matched to a gene: 4. In nucleotides, the CDR3 is TGTGCCAGCACCGCGGGGGAGTACAATGAGCAGTTCTTC. This gives the protein CASTAGEYNEQFF.

The DNA of the CDR3 is TGTGCCATCTCCCGACAAAGCCACGAGCAGTACTTC. Translating gives CAISRQSHEQYF. The chain employs TRBV28 and TRBJ2-7; no clear D. The CDR3 loop spans 12 amino acids. Per germline, CDR1 MDHEN and CDR2 SYDVKM. Trimming removed 10 bases from V and 5 bases from J, with 15 bases in between. Together with reference TRBV28 and TRBJ2-7, the CDR3 gives the full variable domain: DVKVTQSSRYLVKRTGEKVFLECVQDMDHENMFWYRQDPGLGLRLIYFSYDVKMKEKGDIPEGYSVSREKKERFSLILESASTNQTSMYLCAISRQSHEQYFGPGTRLTVT.

V is TRBV10-3 and J is TRBJ2-5; 8 bases are shared with TRBD2. V lost 8 bases and J lost 2; bases outside the gene matches: 4. The CDR3 runs 13 residues. Germline V gene data show CDR1 as ENHRY and CDR2 as SYGVKD. The CDR3 here is CAIVREEQETQYF. The DNA of the CDR3 is TGTGCCATCGTGCGGGAGGAACAAGAGACCCAGTACTTC.

CDR3 nucleotides: TGTGCCAGCAGCCAGCAGGGGCTTGAAGCTTTCTTT. It translates to CASSQQGLEAFF. The chain has TRBV12-3 or TRBV12-4 and TRBJ1-1; D perhaps matches TRBD1 (6 bases). The CDR3 loop spans 12 amino acids. V was pared by 6 bases and J by 7 bases, with 12 bases between.

A single count supports this clone. The chain combines TRBV14 with TRBJ2-1; D remains ambiguous. CDR1 is SGHDN and CDR2 is FVKESK in the germline V gene. This CDR3 is built from 15 residues. Between the trimmed V and J ends, which lost 1 base and 6 bases, there was a span of 13 bases. The CDR3 nucleotides are TGTGCCAGCAGCCAAGCAGACCGCTCGGGCAATGAGCAGTTCTTC. Translated, it gives CASSQADRSGNEQFF.

This clone was counted between two and nine times. The chain links TRBV28 to TRBJ1-2; TRBD1 might be the D (5 bases). Germline V CDR1 and CDR2: MDHEN, SYDVKM. V was cut by 6 bases and J by 7 bases, with 18 bases left in between. This CDR3 spans 14 amino acids. DNA for the CDR3: TGTGCCAGCAGGACAGCAGCTTATTTACGTGGCTACACCTTC. Protein: CASRTAAYLRGYTF.

The CDR3 DNA sequence: TGTGCCAGCAGCTTGGACAGGTCCGAGGTAGCGGGAGGCTATGAGCAGTTCTTC. This codes for CASSLDRSEVAGGYEQFF. The rearrangement uses TRBV2 and TRBJ2-1; TRBD2 matches 10 bases. V shed 6 bases, J shed 8 bases, and the junction held 19 bases outside the gene matches. The CDR3 loop spans 18 amino acids. Per the germline V gene, CDR1 is SNHLY and CDR2 is FYNNEI.

The chain is built from TRBV5-1 and TRBJ2-3; maybe TRBD1 (6 bases). Germline assignment: CDR1 SGHRS and CDR2 YFSETQ. With 0 bases removed from V and 2 bases from J, the gap between germline ends came to 19 bases. This CDR3 has 18 amino acids. This chain's CDR3 is CASSLAFQPGAPTDTQYF. CDR3 DNA sequence: TGCGCCAGCAGCTTGGCCTTTCAGCCAGGGGCCCCCACAGATACGCAGTATTTT.

This chain uses TRBV27 with TRBJ2-2, with TRBD2 as a possible D gene (6 bases). Germline values: CDR1 MNHEY, CDR2 SMNVEV (reference sequence). Trimming left V 3 bases short and J 7 bases short, with 18 bases between. This CDR3 region has 16 residues. CDR3 residues: CASSFGGPLGGGELFF. DNA of the CDR3: TGTGCCAGCAGTTTTGGCGGGCCCCTCGGGGGCGGGGAGCTGTTTTTT.

V usage is TRBV21-1 and J usage is TRBJ1-5; the table names TRBD1, a call not compared with the DNA. TRBV21-1 is marked as a pseudogene. The CDR3 extends over 16 amino acids. As DNA, the CDR3 is TGTGCCAGCAGCGAAGTGGGGGCCTTAGGGGATCAGCCCCAGCATTTT. This codes for CASSEVGALGDQPQHF.

This rearrangement joins TRBV6-5 to TRBJ2-2; D is uncertain. Germline-derived CDR1 and CDR2 are MNHEY and SVGAGI. The CDR3 is made up of 12 amino acids. Trimming left V 2 bases short and J 5 bases short, with 3 bases between. The CDR3 DNA sequence: TGTGCCAGCAGTTACGCGACCGGGGAGCTGTTTTTT. Protein sequence: CASSYATGELFF.

This chain connects TRBV19 to TRBJ2-3; a weak D match, TRBD2 (6 bases). V was shortened by 1 base and J by 2 bases, with 10 bases between the two germline ends. The germline gives CDR1 LNHDA, CDR2 SQIVND (reference sequence). The CDR3 sequence is 15 residues long. CDR3 in DNA: TGTGCCAGTAGTATAGGGGAGGTATTCACAGATACGCAGTATTTT. Its protein product is CASSIGEVFTDTQYF.